This T cell receptor (beta chain) derives from a study of blood T cell repertoires in COVID-19. Study background: Nucleic acid was either cDNA or gDNA, and it came from T cells, B-cell-depleted T cells, or PBMCs.

Looked up from germline, CDR1 is LGHDT and CDR2 is YNNKEL (reference sequence). Trimming removed 4 bases from V and 10 bases from J, with 16 bases in between. This CDR3 contains 13 residues. Original handling: Amplification with reference gene primers provided the estimates of nucleated cell counts. Method: immunoSEQ multiplex PCR; TCRdb's copy keeps in-frame clones and lacks some. From that table come the V and J calls and clone size; the DNA was used to work out D and trimming. The data hold 400,000 to 550,000 clones, with roughly 89% observed a single time. V and J are TRBV3-1 (or the pseudogene TRBV3-2) and TRBJ1-1, with a possible D match to TRBD1 (6 bases). The source is a woman in her twenties or thirties with acute or convalescent COVID-19. Sequencing input: peripheral blood. The CDR3 nucleotides are TGTGCCAGCAGCCCGCCAGGGGTATATGGAGCTTTCTTT. Protein: CASSPPGVYGAFF.